The 3 T cell receptor beta chains given below trace back to one sample, sequenced in a study of human versus mouse CDR3 diversity and MHC coevolution. This table comes from immunoSEQ multiplex PCR, and its TCRdb copy is limited to in-frame clones, with some not included. The repertoire holds about 60,000 clones, 94% seen once, with about 20% in the top ten. Sequenced material: naive CD4+ T cells from blood. As to subset: CD45RO-negative CD62L-positive naive CD4 T cells. The origin of the receptors is a person aged 55 to 75 in good health.

This clone was observed a single time. The V gene is TRBV11-2, the J gene TRBJ2-1; D unresolved. The ends were cut back, 5 bases at V and 0 bases at J, with 17 bases in the middle. Germline V gene data show CDR1 as SGHAT and CDR2 as FQNNGV. The CDR3 runs to 17 residues. The CDR3, as DNA: TGTGCCAGCAGCAACGTAGCTAATCTGGGCTCCTACAATGAGCAGTTCTTC. Amino acids: CASSNVANLGSYNEQFF.

This CDR3 is CASSEALRGQSGTGELFF. The CDR3 DNA is TGTGCCAGCAGTGAAGCGCTTCGTGGACAGAGTGGGACCGGGGAGCTGTTTTTT. J is TRBJ2-2 and V is TRBV2; possibly TRBD1 for D (6 bases). The germline V and J ends were trimmed by 0 bases and 5 bases, with 19 bases remaining between them. This CDR3 has 18 residues. Germline values: CDR1 SNHLY, CDR2 FYNNEI.

This clone was picked up one time. The chain links TRBV25-1 to TRBJ1-4, with 7 nucleotides matching TRBD1. Germline CDR1 reads MGHDK; CDR2 reads SYGVNS. The CDR3 contains 16 residues. With 7 bases clipped from V and 6 bases from J, the junction kept 14 bases outside the gene matches. CDR3 sequence reads: CASKGGTAGTYEKLFF. The CDR3 DNA is TGTGCCAGCAAAGGCGGGACAGCCGGGACTTATGAAAAACTGTTTTTT.